This TCR beta chain was identified in a study of blood T cell repertoires in COVID-19. Germline-derived CDR1 and CDR2 are MGHRA and YSYEKL. The CDR3 is 9 residues long. Libraries were prepared by immunoSEQ multiplex PCR; TCRdb keeps only in-frame clonotypes and omits some of them. The sample lists approximately 400,000 clones; approximately 90% were seen once. The chain links TRBV4-1 to TRBJ2-5, with a tentative D call TRBD1 (5 bases). The TCR comes from a woman aged 45-60 years with COVID-19, enrolled during active disease. Sequences were obtained from peripheral blood. The CDR3 spells CAVREYQYF. The CDR3 coding sequence is TGCGCGGTCAGGGAATACCAGTACTTC.